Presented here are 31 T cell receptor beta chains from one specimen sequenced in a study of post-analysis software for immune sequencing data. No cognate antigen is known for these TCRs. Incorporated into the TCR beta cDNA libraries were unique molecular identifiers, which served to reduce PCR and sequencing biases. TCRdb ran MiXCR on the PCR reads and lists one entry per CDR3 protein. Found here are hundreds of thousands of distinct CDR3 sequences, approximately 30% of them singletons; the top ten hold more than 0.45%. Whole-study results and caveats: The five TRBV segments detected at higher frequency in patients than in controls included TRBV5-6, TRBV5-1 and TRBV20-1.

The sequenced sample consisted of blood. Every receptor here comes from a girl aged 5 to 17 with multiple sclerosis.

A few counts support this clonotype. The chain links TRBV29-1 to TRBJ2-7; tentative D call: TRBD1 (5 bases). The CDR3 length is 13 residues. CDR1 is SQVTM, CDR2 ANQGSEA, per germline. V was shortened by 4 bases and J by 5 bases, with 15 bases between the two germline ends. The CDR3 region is CSVGFRVGDEQYF. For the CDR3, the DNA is TGCAGCGTTGGATTCAGGGTTGGGGACGAGCAGTACTTC.

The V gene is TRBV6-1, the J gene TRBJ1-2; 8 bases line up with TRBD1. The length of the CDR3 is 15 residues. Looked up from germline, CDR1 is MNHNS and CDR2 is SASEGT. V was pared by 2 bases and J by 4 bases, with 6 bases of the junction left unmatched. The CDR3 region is CASSENPDRAYGYTF. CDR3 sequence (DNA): TGTGCCAGCAGTGAAAATCCGGACAGGGCCTATGGCTACACCTTC.

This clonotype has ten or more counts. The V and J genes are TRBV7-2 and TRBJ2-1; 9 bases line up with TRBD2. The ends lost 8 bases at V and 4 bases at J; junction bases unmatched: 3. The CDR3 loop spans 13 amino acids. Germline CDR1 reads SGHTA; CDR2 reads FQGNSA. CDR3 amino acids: CASRLAEYNEQFF. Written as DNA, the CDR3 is TGTGCCAGCCGACTAGCGGAATACAATGAGCAGTTCTTC.

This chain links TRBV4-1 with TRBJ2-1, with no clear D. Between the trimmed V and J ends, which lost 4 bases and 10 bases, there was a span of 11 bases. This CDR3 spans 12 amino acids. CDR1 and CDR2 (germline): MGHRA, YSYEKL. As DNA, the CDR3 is TGCGCCAGCAGCCGGCTCACGGAGGAGCAGTTCTTC. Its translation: CASSRLTEEQFF.

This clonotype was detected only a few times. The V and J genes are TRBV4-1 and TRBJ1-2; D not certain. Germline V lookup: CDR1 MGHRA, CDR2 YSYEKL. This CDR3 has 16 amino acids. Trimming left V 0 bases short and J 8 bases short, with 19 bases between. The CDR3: CASSQESSHTLGGYTF. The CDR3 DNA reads TGCGCCAGCAGCCAAGAATCCTCACATACTCTGGGAGGCTACACCTTC.

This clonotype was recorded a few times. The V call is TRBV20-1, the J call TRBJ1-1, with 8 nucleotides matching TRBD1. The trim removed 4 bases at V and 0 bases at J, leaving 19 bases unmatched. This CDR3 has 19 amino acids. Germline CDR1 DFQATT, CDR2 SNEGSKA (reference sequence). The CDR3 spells CSAIKAPVVQGGLNTEAFF. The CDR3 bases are TGCAGTGCTATCAAAGCCCCTGTGGTACAGGGGGGGTTGAACACTGAAGCTTTCTTT.

The CDR3 here is CASSSPGGLLSNQPQHF. In DNA, the CDR3 is TGTGCCAGCAGTTCCCCAGGGGGACTTCTTAGCAATCAGCCCCAGCATTTT. This chain uses TRBV28 with TRBJ1-5; 7 bases match TRBD1. Germline loops: CDR1 MDHEN, CDR2 SYDVKM. V gave up 4 bases and J gave up 0 bases; unmatched junction bases: 9. The CDR3 extends over 17 amino acids. Filled out from reference TRBV28 and TRBJ1-5, the complete variable domain reads DVKVTQSSRYLVKRTGEKVFLECVQDMDHENMFWYRQDPGLGLRLIYFSYDVKMKEKGDIPEGYSVSREKKERFSLILESASTNQTSMYLCASSSPGGLLSNQPQHFGDGTRLSIL.

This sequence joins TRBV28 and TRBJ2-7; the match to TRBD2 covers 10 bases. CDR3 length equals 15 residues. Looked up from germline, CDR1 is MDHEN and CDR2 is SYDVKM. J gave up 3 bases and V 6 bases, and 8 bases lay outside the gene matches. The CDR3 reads CASSPLAGQVYEQYF. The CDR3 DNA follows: TGTGCCAGCAGCCCACTAGCGGGACAAGTCTACGAGCAGTACTTC.

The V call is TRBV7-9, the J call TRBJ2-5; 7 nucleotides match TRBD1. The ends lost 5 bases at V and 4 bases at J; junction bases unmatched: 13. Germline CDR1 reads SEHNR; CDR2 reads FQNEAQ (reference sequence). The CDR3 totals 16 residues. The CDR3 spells CASSGIIAGTAETQYF. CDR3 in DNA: TGTGCCAGCAGCGGAATCATTGCCGGGACAGCAGAGACCCAGTACTTC.

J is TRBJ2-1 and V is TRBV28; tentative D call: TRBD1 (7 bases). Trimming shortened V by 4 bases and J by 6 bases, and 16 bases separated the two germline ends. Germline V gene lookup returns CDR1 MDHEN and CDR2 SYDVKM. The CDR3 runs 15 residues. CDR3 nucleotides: TGTGCCAGCAGTTCCACTCAGGGGGGACGCAATGAGCAGTTCTTC. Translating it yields CASSSTQGGRNEQFF.

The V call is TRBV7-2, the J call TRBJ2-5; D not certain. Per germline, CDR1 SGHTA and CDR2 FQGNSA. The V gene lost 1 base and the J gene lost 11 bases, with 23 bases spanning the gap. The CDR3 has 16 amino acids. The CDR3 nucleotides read TGTGCCAGCAGCTTAGGATCGGAGATATGGCTACGTGGGCAGTACTTC. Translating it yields CASSLGSEIWLRGQYF.

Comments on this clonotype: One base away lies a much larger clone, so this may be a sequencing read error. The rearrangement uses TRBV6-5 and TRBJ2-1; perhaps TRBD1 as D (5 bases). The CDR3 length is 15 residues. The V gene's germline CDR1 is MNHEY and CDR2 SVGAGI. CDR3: CASSYSVQGSYEQVF. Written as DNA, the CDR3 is TGTGCCAGCAGTTACTCGGTTCAGGGATCTTATGAGCAGGTCTTC.

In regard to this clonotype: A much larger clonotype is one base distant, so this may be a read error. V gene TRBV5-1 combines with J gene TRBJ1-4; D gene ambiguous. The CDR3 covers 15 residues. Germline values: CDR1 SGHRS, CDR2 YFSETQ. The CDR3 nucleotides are TGCGCCAGCAGCCTATGGTCCCCCGAAAGGGAAAAACGGTTTTTT. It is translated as CASSLWSPEREKRFF.

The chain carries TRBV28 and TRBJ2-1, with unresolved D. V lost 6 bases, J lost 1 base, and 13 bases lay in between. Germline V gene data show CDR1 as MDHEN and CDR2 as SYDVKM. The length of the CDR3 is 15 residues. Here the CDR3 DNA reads TGTGCCAGCAGAACTAACTGGGTTTCCTACAATGAGCAGTTCTTC. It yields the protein CASRTNWVSYNEQFF.

DNA for the CDR3: TGCAGCGTTGGAGGGCATCGAGACAGGGACTACAATGAGCAGTTCTTC. Encoded protein: CSVGGHRDRDYNEQFF. The J gene is TRBJ2-1, the V gene TRBV29-1, with 7 bases fitting TRBD1. The junction had 12 bases not matched to a gene; V was cut back by 4 bases and J by 3 bases. Germline V gives CDR1 SQVTM, CDR2 ANQGSEA. This CDR3 has 16 amino acids.

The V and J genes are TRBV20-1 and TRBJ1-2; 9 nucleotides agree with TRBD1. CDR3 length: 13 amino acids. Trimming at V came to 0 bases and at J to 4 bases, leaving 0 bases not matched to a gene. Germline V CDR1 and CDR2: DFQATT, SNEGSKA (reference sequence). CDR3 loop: CSAREQGAYGYTF. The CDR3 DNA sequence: TGCAGTGCTAGAGAACAGGGGGCCTATGGCTACACCTTC.

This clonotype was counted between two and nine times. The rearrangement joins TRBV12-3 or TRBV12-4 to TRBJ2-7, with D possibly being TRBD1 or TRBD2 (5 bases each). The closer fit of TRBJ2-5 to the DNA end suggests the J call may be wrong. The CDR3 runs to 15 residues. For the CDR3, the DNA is TGTGCCAGCACCCGTGGGGGATTCTTTAGAGAGACCCAGTACTTC. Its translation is CASTRGGFFRETQYF.

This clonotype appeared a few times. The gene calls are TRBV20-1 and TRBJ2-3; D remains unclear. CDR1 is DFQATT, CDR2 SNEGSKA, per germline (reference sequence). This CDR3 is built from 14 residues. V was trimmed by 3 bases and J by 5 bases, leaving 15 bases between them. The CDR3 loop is CSASPVTGEDTQYF. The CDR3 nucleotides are TGCAGTGCTAGTCCCGTGACTGGGGAAGATACGCAGTATTTT.

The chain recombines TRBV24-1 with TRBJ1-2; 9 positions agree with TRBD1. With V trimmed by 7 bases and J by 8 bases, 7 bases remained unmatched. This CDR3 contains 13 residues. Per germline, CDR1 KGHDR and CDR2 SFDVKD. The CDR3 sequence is CATRPRTGVGYTF. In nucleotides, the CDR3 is TGTGCCACCAGGCCGCGGACAGGGGTAGGCTACACCTTC.

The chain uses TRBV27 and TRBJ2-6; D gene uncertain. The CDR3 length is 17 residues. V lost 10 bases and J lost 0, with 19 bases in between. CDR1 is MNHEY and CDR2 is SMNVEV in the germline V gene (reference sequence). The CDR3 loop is CATLPGRLTSGANVLTF. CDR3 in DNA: TGTGCCACCCTACCTGGCAGGCTGACCTCTGGGGCCAACGTCCTGACTTTC.

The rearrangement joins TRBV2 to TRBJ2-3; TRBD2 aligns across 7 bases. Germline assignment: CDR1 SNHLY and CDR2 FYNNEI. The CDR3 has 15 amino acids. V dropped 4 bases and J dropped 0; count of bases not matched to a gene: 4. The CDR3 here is CASSGLADSTDTQYF. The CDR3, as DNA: TGTGCCAGCAGTGGGCTAGCGGACAGCACAGATACGCAGTATTTT. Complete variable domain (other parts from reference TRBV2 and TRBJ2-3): EPEVTQTPSHQVTQMGQEVILRCVPISNHLYFYWYRQILGQKVEFLVSFYNNEISEKSEIFDDQFSVERPDGSNFTLKIRSTKLEDSAMYFCASSGLADSTDTQYFGPGTRLTVL.

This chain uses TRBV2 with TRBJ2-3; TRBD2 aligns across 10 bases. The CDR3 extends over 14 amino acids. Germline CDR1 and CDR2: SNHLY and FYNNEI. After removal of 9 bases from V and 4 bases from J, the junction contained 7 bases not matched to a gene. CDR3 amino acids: CARGTGTSADTQYF. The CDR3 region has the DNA TGTGCCAGGGGGACCGGGACTAGCGCAGATACGCAGTATTTT.

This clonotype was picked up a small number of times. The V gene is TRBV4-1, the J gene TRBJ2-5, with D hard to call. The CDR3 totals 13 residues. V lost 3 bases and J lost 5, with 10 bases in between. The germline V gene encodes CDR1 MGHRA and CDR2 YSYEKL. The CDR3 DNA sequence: TGCGCCAGCAGCCAGTTCATAAGGGAGACCCAGTACTTC. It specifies CASSQFIRETQYF.

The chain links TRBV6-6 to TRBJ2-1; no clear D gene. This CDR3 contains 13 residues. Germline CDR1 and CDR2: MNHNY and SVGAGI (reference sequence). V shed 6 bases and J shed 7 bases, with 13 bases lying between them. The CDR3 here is CASRVGQSNEQFF. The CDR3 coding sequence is TGTGCCAGCAGAGTGGGCCAGTCGAATGAGCAGTTCTTC.

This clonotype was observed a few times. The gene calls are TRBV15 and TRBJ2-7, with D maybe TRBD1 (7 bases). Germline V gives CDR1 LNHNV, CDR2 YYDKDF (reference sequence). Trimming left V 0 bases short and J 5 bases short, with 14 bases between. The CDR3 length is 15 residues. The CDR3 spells CATSRDGRGVNEQYF. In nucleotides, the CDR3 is TGTGCCACCAGCAGAGATGGCAGGGGGGTAAACGAGCAGTACTTC. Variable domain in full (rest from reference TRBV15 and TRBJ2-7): DAMVIQNPRYQVTQFGKPVTLSCSQTLNHNVMYWYQQKSSQAPKLLFHYYDKDFNNEADTPDNFQSRRPNTSFCFLDIRSPGLGDTAMYLCATSRDGRGVNEQYFGPGTRLTVT.

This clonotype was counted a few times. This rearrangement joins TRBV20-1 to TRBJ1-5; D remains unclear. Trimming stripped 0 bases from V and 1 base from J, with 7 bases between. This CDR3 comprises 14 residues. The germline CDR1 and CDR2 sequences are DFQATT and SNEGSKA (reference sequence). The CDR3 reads CSARDKLSNQPQHF. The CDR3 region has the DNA TGCAGTGCTAGAGATAAACTCAGCAATCAGCCCCAGCATTTT.

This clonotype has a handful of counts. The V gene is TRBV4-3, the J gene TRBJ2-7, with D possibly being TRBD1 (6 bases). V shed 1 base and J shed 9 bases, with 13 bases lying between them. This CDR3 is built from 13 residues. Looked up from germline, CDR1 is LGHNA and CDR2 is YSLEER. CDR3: CASSQVGGAGQYF. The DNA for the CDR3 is TGCGCCAGCAGCCAAGTAGGGGGAGCCGGGCAGTACTTC.

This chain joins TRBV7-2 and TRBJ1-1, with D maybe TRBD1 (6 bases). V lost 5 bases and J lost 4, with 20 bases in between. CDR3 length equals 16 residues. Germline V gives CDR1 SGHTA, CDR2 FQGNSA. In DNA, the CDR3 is TGTGCCAGCAGCCCCCTGGCAGGGGCCCCCGGCACTGAAGCTTTCTTT. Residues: CASSPLAGAPGTEAFF.

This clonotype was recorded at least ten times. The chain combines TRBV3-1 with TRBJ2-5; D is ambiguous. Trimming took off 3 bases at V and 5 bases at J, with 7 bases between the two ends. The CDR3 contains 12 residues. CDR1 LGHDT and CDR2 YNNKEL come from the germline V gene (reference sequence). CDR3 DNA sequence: TGTGCCAGCAGCCAGGCCGGCGAGACCCAGTACTTC. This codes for CASSQAGETQYF.

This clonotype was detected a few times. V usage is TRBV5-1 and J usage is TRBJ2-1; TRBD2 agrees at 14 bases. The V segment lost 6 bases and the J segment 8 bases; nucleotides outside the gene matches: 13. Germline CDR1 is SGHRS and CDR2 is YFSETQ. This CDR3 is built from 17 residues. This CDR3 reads CASKVGTSGSQGYEQFF. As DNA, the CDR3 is TGCGCCAGCAAGGTCGGGACTAGCGGGAGTCAGGGCTATGAGCAGTTCTTC.

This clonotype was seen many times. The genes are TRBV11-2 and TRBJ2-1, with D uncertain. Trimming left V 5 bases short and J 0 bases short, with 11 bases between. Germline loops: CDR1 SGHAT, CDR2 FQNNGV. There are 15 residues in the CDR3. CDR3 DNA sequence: TGTGCCAGCAGCGCTACCCTGAGCTCCTACAATGAGCAGTTCTTC. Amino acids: CASSATLSSYNEQFF.